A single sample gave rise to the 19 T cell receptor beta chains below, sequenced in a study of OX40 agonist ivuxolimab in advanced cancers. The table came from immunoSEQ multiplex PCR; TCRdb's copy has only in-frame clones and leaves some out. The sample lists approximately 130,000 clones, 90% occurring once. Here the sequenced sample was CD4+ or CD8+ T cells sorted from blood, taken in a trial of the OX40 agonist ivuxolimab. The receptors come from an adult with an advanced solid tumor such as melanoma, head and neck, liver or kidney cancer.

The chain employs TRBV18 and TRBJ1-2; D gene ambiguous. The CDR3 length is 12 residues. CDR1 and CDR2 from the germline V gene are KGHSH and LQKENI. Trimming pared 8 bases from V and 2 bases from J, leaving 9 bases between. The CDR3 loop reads CASGSTNYGYTF. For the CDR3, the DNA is TGTGCCAGCGGCTCCACGAACTATGGCTACACCTTC.

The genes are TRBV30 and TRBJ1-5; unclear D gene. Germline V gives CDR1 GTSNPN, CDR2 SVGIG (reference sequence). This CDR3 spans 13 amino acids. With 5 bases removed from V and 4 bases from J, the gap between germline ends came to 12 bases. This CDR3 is CAWSLGENQPQHF. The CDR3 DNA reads TGTGCCTGGTCCCTGGGAGAGAATCAGCCCCAGCATTTT.

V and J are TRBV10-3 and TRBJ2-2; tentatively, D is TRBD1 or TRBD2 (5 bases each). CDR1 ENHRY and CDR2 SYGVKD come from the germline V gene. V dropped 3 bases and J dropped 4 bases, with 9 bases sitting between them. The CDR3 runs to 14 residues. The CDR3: CAISDGGSTGELFF. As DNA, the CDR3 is TGTGCCATCAGTGATGGGGGAAGCACCGGGGAGCTGTTTTTT.

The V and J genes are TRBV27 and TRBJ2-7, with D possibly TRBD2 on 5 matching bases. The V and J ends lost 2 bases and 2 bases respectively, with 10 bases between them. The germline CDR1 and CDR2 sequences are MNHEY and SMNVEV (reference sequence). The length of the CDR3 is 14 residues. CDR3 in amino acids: CASSLPGSPYEQYF. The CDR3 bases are TGTGCCAGCAGTTTACCGGGGTCCCCCTACGAGCAGTACTTC.

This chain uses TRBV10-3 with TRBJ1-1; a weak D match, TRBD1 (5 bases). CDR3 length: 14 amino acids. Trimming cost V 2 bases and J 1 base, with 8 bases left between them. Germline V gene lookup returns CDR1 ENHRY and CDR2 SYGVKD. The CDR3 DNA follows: TGTGCCATCAGTGAGCTCCAGGGGAACACTGAAGCTTTCTTT. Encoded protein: CAISELQGNTEAFF.

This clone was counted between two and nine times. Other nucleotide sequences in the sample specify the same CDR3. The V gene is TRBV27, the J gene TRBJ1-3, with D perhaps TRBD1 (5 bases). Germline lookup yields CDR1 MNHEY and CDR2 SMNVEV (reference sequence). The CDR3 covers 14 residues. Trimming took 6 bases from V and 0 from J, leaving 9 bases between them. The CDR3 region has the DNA TGTGCCAGCAGCCGCGGGGGCTCTGGAAACACCATATATTTT. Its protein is CASSRGGSGNTIYF.

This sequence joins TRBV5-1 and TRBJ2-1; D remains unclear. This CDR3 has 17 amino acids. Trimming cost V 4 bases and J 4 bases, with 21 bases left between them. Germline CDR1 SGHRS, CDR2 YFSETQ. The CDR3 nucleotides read TGCGCCAGCAGCCCATCGGTAAGAGACACGGCGTACAATGAGCAGTTCTTC. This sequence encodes CASSPSVRDTAYNEQFF.

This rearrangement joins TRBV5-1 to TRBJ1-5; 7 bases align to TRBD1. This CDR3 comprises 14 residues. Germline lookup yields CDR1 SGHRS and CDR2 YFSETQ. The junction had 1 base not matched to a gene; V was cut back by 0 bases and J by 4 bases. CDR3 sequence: CASSLDRGNQPQHF. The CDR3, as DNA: TGCGCCAGCAGCTTGGACAGGGGTAATCAGCCCCAGCATTTT.

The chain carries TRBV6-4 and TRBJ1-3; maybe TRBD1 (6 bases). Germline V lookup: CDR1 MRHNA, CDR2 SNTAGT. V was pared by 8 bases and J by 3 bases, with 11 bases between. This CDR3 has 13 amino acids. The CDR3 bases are TGTGCCAGCCGTTGGGGGCTTGGAAACACCATATATTTT. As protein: CASRWGLGNTIYF.

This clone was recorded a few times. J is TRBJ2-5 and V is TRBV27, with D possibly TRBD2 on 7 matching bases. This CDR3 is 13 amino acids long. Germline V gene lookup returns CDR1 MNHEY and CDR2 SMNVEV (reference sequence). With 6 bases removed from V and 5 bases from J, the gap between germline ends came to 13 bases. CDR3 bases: TGTGCCAGCAGAACACAGGGAGGGGAGACCCAGTACTTC. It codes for CASRTQGGETQYF.

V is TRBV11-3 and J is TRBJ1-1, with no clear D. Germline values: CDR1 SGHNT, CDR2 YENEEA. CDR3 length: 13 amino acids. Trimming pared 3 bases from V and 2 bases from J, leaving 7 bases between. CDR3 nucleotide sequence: TGTGCCAGCAGCTTCGGAATAAACACTGAAGCTTTCTTT. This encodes CASSFGINTEAFF. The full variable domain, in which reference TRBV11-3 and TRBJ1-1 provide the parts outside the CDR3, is EAGVVQSPRYKIIEKKQPVAFWCNPISGHNTLYWYLQNLGQGPELLIRYENEEAVDDSQLPKDRFSAERLKGVDSTLKIQPAELGDSAVYLCASSFGINTEAFFGQGTRLTVV.

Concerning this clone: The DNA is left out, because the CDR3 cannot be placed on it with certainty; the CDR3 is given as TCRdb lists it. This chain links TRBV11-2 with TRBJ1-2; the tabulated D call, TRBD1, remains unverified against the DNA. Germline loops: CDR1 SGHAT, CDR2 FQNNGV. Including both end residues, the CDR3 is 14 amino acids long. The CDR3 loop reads CASSLVLAVGGYTF.

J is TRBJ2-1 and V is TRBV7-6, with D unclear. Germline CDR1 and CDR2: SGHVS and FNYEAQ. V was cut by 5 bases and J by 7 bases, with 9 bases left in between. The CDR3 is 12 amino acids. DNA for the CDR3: TGTGCCAGCAGCACAACGGGTAATGAGCAGTTCTTC. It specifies CASSTTGNEQFF.

In nucleotides, the CDR3 is TGCAGTGCCCTAGAGGAGACCCAGTACTTC. Translating it yields CSALEETQYF. V is TRBV20-1 and J is TRBJ2-5, with unresolved D. Germline assignment: CDR1 DFQATT and CDR2 SNEGSKA (reference sequence). The CDR3 runs 10 residues. The germline V and J ends were trimmed by 6 bases and 5 bases, with 7 bases remaining between them.

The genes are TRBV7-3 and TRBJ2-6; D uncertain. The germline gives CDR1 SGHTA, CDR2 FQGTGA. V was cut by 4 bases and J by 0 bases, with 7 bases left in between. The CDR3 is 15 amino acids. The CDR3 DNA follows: TGTGCCAGCAGCTCGGTTTCCTCTGGGGCCAACGTCCTGACTTTC. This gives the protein CASSSVSSGANVLTF.

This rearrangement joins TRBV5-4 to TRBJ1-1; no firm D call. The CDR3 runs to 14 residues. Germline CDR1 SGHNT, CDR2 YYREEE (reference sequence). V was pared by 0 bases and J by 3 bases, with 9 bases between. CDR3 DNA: TGTGCCAGCAGCTTGGCCGGTTCGGACACTGAAGCTTTCTTT. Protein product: CASSLAGSDTEAFF.

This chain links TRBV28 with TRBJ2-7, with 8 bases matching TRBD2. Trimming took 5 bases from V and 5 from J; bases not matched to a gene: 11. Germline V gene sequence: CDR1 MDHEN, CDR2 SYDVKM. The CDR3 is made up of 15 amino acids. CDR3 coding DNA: TGTGCCAGCAGTCCCCTAACCGGGACTAGGAACGAGCAGTACTTC. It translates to CASSPLTGTRNEQYF.

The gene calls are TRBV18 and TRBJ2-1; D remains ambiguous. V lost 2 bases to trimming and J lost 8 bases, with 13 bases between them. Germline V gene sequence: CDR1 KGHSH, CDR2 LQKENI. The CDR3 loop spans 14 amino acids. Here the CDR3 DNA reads TGTGCCAGCTCACCATGGTCCTCGGGCGATGAGCAGTTCTTC. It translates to CASSPWSSGDEQFF.

CDR3: CASSQEWVASGIGNEQFF. CDR3 sequence (DNA): TGTGCCAGCAGCCAAGAATGGGTGGCTAGCGGGATCGGGAATGAGCAGTTCTTC. This rearrangement joins TRBV4-2 to TRBJ2-1; 9 bases fit TRBD2. J lost 7 bases, V lost 0 bases, and 13 bases had no gene match. The germline gives CDR1 LGHNA, CDR2 YNFKEQ. This CDR3 has 18 amino acids.